A selection of T cell receptor beta chains follows, all from one sample in a study of PD-1 blockade in classical Hodgkin lymphoma. Assay: immunoSEQ multiplex PCR; the TCRdb copy retains only in-frame clones and omits some. This table holds roughly 28,000 clones, roughly 70% found once. The input for sequencing was peripheral blood mononuclear cells (PBMCs), taken before the second cycle of nivolumab. Receptors were obtained from a human donor with classical Hodgkin lymphoma. Each CDR3 is given with its conserved first and last residue. The order of the fields is J gene, D gene, V gene, clone size, CDR3 DNA, CDR3 protein. D genes are given only for firm matches. Rows may omit the clone size; those that give it use once, few, many or a size class.

TRBJ1-5	NA	TRBV30	NA	TGTGCCTGGAGTAGGGGGGCGGATCAGCCCCAGCATTTT	CAWSRGADQPQHF
TRBJ1-2	TRBD1	TRBV28	NA	TGTGCCAGCAGATACAGGGGGCTACAGAATGGCTACACCTTC	CASRYRGLQNGYTF
TRBJ2-5	TRBD2	TRBV7-6	NA	TGTGCCAGCAGCTTAGGGACTAGCGGGTACCAAGAGACCCAGTACTTC	CASSLGTSGYQETQYF
TRBJ2-7	NA	TRBV28	NA	TGTGCCAGCAGGGTAGTTCAGGGGGGTATCTCCTACGAGCAGTACTTC	CASRVVQGGISYEQYF
TRBJ1-1	NA	TRBV7-8	NA	TGTGCCAGCAGCTCCTATATGAACACTGAAGCTTTCTTT	CASSSYMNTEAFF
TRBJ1-2	NA	TRBV7-2	few	TGTGCCAGCAGCCCTGAAAACAGGGTTGGAGATGGCTACACCTTC	CASSPENRVGDGYTF
TRBJ2-2	NA	TRBV6-5	NA	TGTGCCAGCAGTTACCGAGGCGGGGTGTTCCCCGGGGAGCTGTTTTTT	CASSYRGGVFPGELFF
TRBJ1-1	NA	TRBV7-2	NA	TGTGCCAGCAGCGATCTGCCCAGAGGGAACACTGAAGCTTTCTTT	CASSDLPRGNTEAFF
TRBJ1-1	NA	TRBV11-1	NA	TGTGCCAGCAGCTCTGGCCAAGAGAACACTGAAGCTTTCTTT	CASSSGQENTEAFF
TRBJ2-1	NA	TRBV19	NA	TGTGCCAGTAGAGGGCAGGGGAAGGATGAGCAGTTCTTC	CASRGQGKDEQFF
TRBJ1-1	NA	TRBV4-1	NA	TGCGCCAGCAGCCAAGGGGTAGGGCCCATGAACACTGAAGCTTTCTTT	CASSQGVGPMNTEAFF
TRBJ2-1	NA	TRBV5-6	NA	TGTGCCAGCAGCTTGGGTCGGGGTGAGCAGTTCTTC	CASSLGRGEQFF
TRBJ1-2	NA	TRBV4-3	NA	TGCGCCAGCAGCCAAGAAGTCCAGGGAAGCTATGGCTACACCTTC	CASSQEVQGSYGYTF
TRBJ1-1	TRBD1	TRBV19	few	TGTGCCAGTAGTAGGGATTCCGGAGGGCGGGACAGGGGCTTTTTGAACACTGAAGCTTTCTTT	CASSRDSGGRDRGFLNTEAFF
TRBJ1-5	NA	TRBV19	NA	TGTGCCAGTCAGTTCTTGGGGGAGGATCAGCCCCAGCATTTT	CASQFLGEDQPQHF
TRBJ1-2	NA	TRBV7-9	NA	TGTGCCAGCAGCCCCGAGGGGGGTCCTTATGGCTACACCTTC	CASSPEGGPYGYTF
TRBJ1-6	NA	TRBV4-3	NA	TGCGCCAGCAGCCAAGATTCCGGGGCAGGGCACAGTAGCTCCTATAATTCACCCCTCCACTTT	CASSQDSGAGHSSSYNSPLHF
TRBJ2-1	TRBD1	TRBV6-5	NA	TGTGCCAGCAGTTTTGACAGGGTCACCGGGAATGAGCAGTTCTTC	CASSFDRVTGNEQFF
TRBJ2-7	TRBD2	TRBV5-1	once	TGCGCCAGCACGGGCGGACTAGCGGGGCCCGGGTCTGGGGAGCAGTACTTC	CASTGGLAGPGSGEQYF
TRBJ2-1	TRBD1	TRBV19	NA	TGTGCCAGTAGTATTCAGGGGGCCCACAATGAGCAGTTCTTC	CASSIQGAHNEQFF
TRBJ2-7	TRBD2	TRBV7-2	few	TGTGCCAGCAGCCGCCCGGGCGGGAGGACCTACGAGCAGTACTTC	CASSRPGGRTYEQYF
TRBJ1-6	TRBD1	TRBV6-5	few	TGTGCCAGCAGAGATGACAGGGGGCATTCACCCCTCCACTTT	CASRDDRGHSPLHF
TRBJ2-5	NA	TRBV6-1	once	TGTGCCAGCAGTGAAGGGAGGGTTCCGACCCAGTACTTC	CASSEGRVPTQYF
TRBJ2-7	TRBD2	TRBV5-6	NA	TGTGCCAGCAGCTTGGGACTAGCGGGAGGTGAAGGCTACTTC	CASSLGLAGGEGYF
TRBJ2-3	TRBD2	TRBV7-6	few	TGTGCCAGCAGCTTAGGGTCGGCGGGAGGAACAGATACGCAGTATTTT	CASSLGSAGGTDTQYF
TRBJ2-6	TRBD1	TRBV28	NA	TGTGCCAGCAGTTCCGGGACAGGGCTCTCTGGGGCCAACGTCCTGACTTTC	CASSSGTGLSGANVLTF
TRBJ1-1	TRBD1	TRBV7-9	NA	TGTGCCAGCAGCTTAACCGGGACAGGGGCCACTGAAGCTTTCTTT	CASSLTGTGATEAFF
TRBJ1-6	NA	TRBV9	NA	TGTGCCAGCAGCGTAGGCGGGATTCAATCACCCCTCCACTTT	CASSVGGIQSPLHF
TRBJ2-3	NA	TRBV7-6	NA	TGTGCCAGCAGCTTACGTATTACTAGCACAGATACGCAGTATTTT	CASSLRITSTDTQYF
TRBJ1-5	TRBD1	TRBV7-9	NA	TGTGCCAGCAGCCCCGGACAGGGGAATCAGCCCCAGCATTTT	CASSPGQGNQPQHF
TRBJ2-2	NA	TRBV6-5	many	TGTGCCAGCAGCCTACGACCGGGGGGCTCCGGGGAGCTGTTTTTT	CASSLRPGGSGELFF
TRBJ2-7	TRBD1	TRBV19	NA	TGTGCCAGTAGTATCCGGACGGACAGGGGTTTTTCCGAGCAGTACTTC	CASSIRTDRGFSEQYF